These T cell receptor beta chains were read from a single sample in a study of T cell responses to AZD1222 COVID-19 vaccine. Some clones are missing from TCRdb's copy, which holds only in-frame ones; the method was immunoSEQ multiplex PCR. The sample includes under 110,000 clones, 85% to 90% of them seen just once. This specimen consisted of peripheral blood, obtained on day 0 of AZD1222 vaccination. Every receptor here comes from an adult in good health. CDR3s include the opening cysteine and the closing phenylalanine or tryptophan. D genes are given only for firm matches. Clone size is not always given. Where it is, it says once, few, many or a class for expanded clones.

j_call: TRBJ2-6; clone_size: .; d_call: TRBD2; v_call: TRBV4-3; cdr3_nt: TGCGCCAGCAGCCAGGAGCGGGAGTTTGGGGCCAACGTCCTGACTTTC; cdr3_aa: CASSQEREFGANVLTF
j_call: TRBJ2-5; clone_size: .; d_call: TRBD2; v_call: TRBV2; cdr3_nt: TGTGCCAGCGGCGGACTAGCGGGACAAGAGACCCAGTACTTC; cdr3_aa: CASGGLAGQETQYF
j_call: TRBJ2-2; clone_size: .; d_call: .; v_call: TRBV9; cdr3_nt: TGTGCCAGCAGCGTAGAGTCCTTCGGGGAGCTGTTTTTT; cdr3_aa: CASSVESFGELFF
j_call: TRBJ1-2; clone_size: .; d_call: TRBD1; v_call: TRBV2; cdr3_nt: TGTGCCAGCACCTCTGACAGGGGCCCGGAGGGCTACACCTTC; cdr3_aa: CASTSDRGPEGYTF
j_call: TRBJ2-1; clone_size: many; d_call: .; v_call: TRBV24-1; cdr3_nt: TGTGCCACCAACGGACCGTCGAATGAGCAGTTCTTC; cdr3_aa: CATNGPSNEQFF
j_call: TRBJ2-4; clone_size: .; d_call: TRBD1; v_call: TRBV28; cdr3_nt: TGTGCCAGCAGTGCAGGGGGCCTAGCCAAAAACATTCAGTACTTC; cdr3_aa: CASSAGGLAKNIQYF
j_call: TRBJ1-2; clone_size: once; d_call: .; v_call: TRBV27; cdr3_nt: TGTGCCAGCAGTTTAGGGCAGCTTAACTATGGCTACACCTTC; cdr3_aa: CASSLGQLNYGYTF
j_call: TRBJ1-2; clone_size: .; d_call: .; v_call: TRBV30; cdr3_nt: TGTGCCTGGAGTAGGCGGGGTGGCAACTATGGCTACACCTTC; cdr3_aa: CAWSRRGGNYGYTF
j_call: TRBJ2-2; clone_size: .; d_call: .; v_call: TRBV24-1; cdr3_nt: TGTGCCACCAGTGATTTAAGGGATACCGGGGAGCTGTTTTTT; cdr3_aa: CATSDLRDTGELFF
j_call: TRBJ1-3; clone_size: .; d_call: .; v_call: TRBV11-2; cdr3_nt: TGTGCCAGCAGCTTAGGAAGCTCTGGAAACACCATATATTTT; cdr3_aa: CASSLGSSGNTIYF
j_call: TRBJ1-4; clone_size: few; d_call: .; v_call: TRBV5-8; cdr3_nt: TGTGCCAGCAGCTGGGGCGGGGTCCCAAATGAAAAACTGTTTTTT; cdr3_aa: CASSWGGVPNEKLFF
j_call: TRBJ1-2; clone_size: .; d_call: .; v_call: TRBV3-1/TRBV3-2; cdr3_nt: TGTGCCAGCAGCCAAGACAGGGGAGGCTTTAACTATGGCTACACCTTC; cdr3_aa: CASSQDRGGFNYGYTF
j_call: TRBJ1-3; clone_size: .; d_call: .; v_call: TRBV3-1/TRBV3-2; cdr3_nt: TGTGCCAGCAGCCAAACTCAGCACTCTGGAAACACCATATATTTT; cdr3_aa: CASSQTQHSGNTIYF
j_call: TRBJ1-2; clone_size: .; d_call: .; v_call: TRBV27; cdr3_nt: TGTGCCAGCAGTTTATCCTACATAAATGGCTACACCTTC; cdr3_aa: CASSLSYINGYTF
j_call: TRBJ2-2; clone_size: .; d_call: .; v_call: TRBV9; cdr3_nt: TGTGCCAGCAGCGTAGGGGGACGCCCCACCGGGGAGCTGTTTTTT; cdr3_aa: CASSVGGRPTGELFF
j_call: TRBJ1-2; clone_size: .; d_call: .; v_call: TRBV9; cdr3_nt: TGTGCCAGCAGCCCCGCAGGGCCTGGGACTGGCTATGGCTACACCTTC; cdr3_aa: CASSPAGPGTGYGYTF
j_call: TRBJ2-2; clone_size: .; d_call: .; v_call: TRBV5-6; cdr3_nt: TGTGCCAGCAGCTTGTCTTTTGAGGGGGGCGGGGAGCTGTTTTTT; cdr3_aa: CASSLSFEGGGELFF
j_call: TRBJ1-2; clone_size: .; d_call: .; v_call: TRBV12-3/TRBV12-4; cdr3_nt: TGTGCCATCACAGCTCCGGTTAACTATGGCTACACCTTC; cdr3_aa: CAITAPVNYGYTF
j_call: TRBJ2-2; clone_size: .; d_call: .; v_call: TRBV4-3; cdr3_nt: TGCGCCAGCAGCAAAGGGTCACTAGACGCCGGGGAGCTGTTTTTT; cdr3_aa: CASSKGSLDAGELFF
j_call: TRBJ2-5; clone_size: .; d_call: TRBD1; v_call: TRBV7-2; cdr3_nt: TGTGCCAGCAGCGACCCCGGGACAGGGTTTGGGGAGACCCAGTACTTC; cdr3_aa: CASSDPGTGFGETQYF
j_call: TRBJ2-3; clone_size: .; d_call: .; v_call: TRBV6-5; cdr3_nt: TGTGCCAGCAAAACAAGGGACCGGCTTACGCAGTATTTT; cdr3_aa: CASKTRDRLTQYF
j_call: TRBJ1-1; clone_size: .; d_call: .; v_call: TRBV4-1; cdr3_nt: TGCGCCAGCAGCCAAGTTGGCCAGCCTGGAGACACTGAAGCTTTCTTT; cdr3_aa: CASSQVGQPGDTEAFF
j_call: TRBJ2-7; clone_size: .; d_call: TRBD2; v_call: TRBV6-5; cdr3_nt: TGTGCCAGCAGTTACTCCTGGACTAGCGGCTACGAGCAGTACTTC; cdr3_aa: CASSYSWTSGYEQYF
j_call: TRBJ2-1; clone_size: few; d_call: .; v_call: TRBV3-1/TRBV3-2; cdr3_nt: TGTGCCAGCAGCCGCGGACTCACCTCACCCTACAATGAGCAGTTCTTC; cdr3_aa: CASSRGLTSPYNEQFF
j_call: TRBJ2-6; clone_size: .; d_call: .; v_call: TRBV27; cdr3_nt: TGTGCCAGCAGTTTTTCGGGCCGGCCGGGATTCTCTGGGGCCAACGTCCTGACTTTC; cdr3_aa: CASSFSGRPGFSGANVLTF
j_call: TRBJ2-1; clone_size: .; d_call: TRBD2; v_call: TRBV7-9; cdr3_nt: TGTGCCAGCAGCTTAGAAAGCGGGAGGGCGAATGAGCAGTTCTTC; cdr3_aa: CASSLESGRANEQFF
j_call: TRBJ1-1; clone_size: .; d_call: .; v_call: TRBV9; cdr3_nt: TGTGCCAGCAGCGTAGGGTTGGGTCGCCACCCAGGCGGGGGCACTGAAGCTTTCTTT; cdr3_aa: CASSVGLGRHPGGGTEAFF
j_call: TRBJ1-3; clone_size: once; d_call: .; v_call: TRBV9; cdr3_nt: TGTGCCAGCAGCCCAGCCGCAACAGTTTCTGGAAACACCATATATTTT; cdr3_aa: CASSPAATVSGNTIYF
j_call: TRBJ1-4; clone_size: .; d_call: TRBD1; v_call: TRBV7-2; cdr3_nt: TGTGCCAGCAGAACTGGGACAGGGAGGTATGAAAAACTGTTTTTT; cdr3_aa: CASRTGTGRYEKLFF
j_call: TRBJ1-1; clone_size: .; d_call: TRBD1; v_call: TRBV19; cdr3_nt: TGTGCCAGTCACAGGGGAACTGAAGCTTTCTTT; cdr3_aa: CASHRGTEAFF
j_call: TRBJ1-2; clone_size: .; d_call: .; v_call: TRBV18; cdr3_nt: TGTGCCAGCTCCCCTGGACACGTTAACTATGGCTACACCTTC; cdr3_aa: CASSPGHVNYGYTF
j_call: TRBJ1-2; clone_size: .; d_call: TRBD1; v_call: TRBV13; cdr3_nt: TGTGCCAGCAGGATACAGGGGAGTCATGGCTACACCTTC; cdr3_aa: CASRIQGSHGYTF
j_call: TRBJ1-1; clone_size: once; d_call: TRBD1; v_call: TRBV11-2; cdr3_nt: TGTGCCAGCAGCGGGTGGACAGGGGGTTGGACTGAAGCTTTCTTT; cdr3_aa: CASSGWTGGWTEAFF
j_call: TRBJ1-3; clone_size: .; d_call: .; v_call: TRBV18; cdr3_nt: TGTGCCAGCTCACCACCGAGGGGGTCGGGAAACACCATATATTTT; cdr3_aa: CASSPPRGSGNTIYF
j_call: TRBJ1-1; clone_size: .; d_call: .; v_call: TRBV6-5; cdr3_nt: TGTGCCAGCAGTACAAATTGGCTAGGCACTGAAGCTTTCTTT; cdr3_aa: CASSTNWLGTEAFF
j_call: TRBJ1-6; clone_size: .; d_call: .; v_call: TRBV10-1; cdr3_nt: TGCGCCAGCAGTGAGACTAGAAATAATTCACCCCTCCACTTT; cdr3_aa: CASSETRNNSPLHF
j_call: TRBJ1-5; clone_size: few; d_call: TRBD1; v_call: TRBV24-1; cdr3_nt: TGTGCCACCAGTGATTCGACAGGGGCTATCAATCAGCCCCAGCATTTT; cdr3_aa: CATSDSTGAINQPQHF
j_call: TRBJ2-7; clone_size: .; d_call: TRBD1; v_call: TRBV10-1; cdr3_nt: TGCGCCAGCAGTGAGTCGACAGGGTTTGGTAACGAGCAGTACTTC; cdr3_aa: CASSESTGFGNEQYF
j_call: TRBJ1-1; clone_size: .; d_call: .; v_call: TRBV6-6; cdr3_nt: TGTGCCAGCAGTTACTTCGAGAACACTGAAGCTTTCTTT; cdr3_aa: CASSYFENTEAFF
j_call: TRBJ2-7; clone_size: .; d_call: .; v_call: TRBV7-9; cdr3_nt: TGTGCCAGCGAGAGGGGTAGCGAGCAGTACTTC; cdr3_aa: CASERGSEQYF
j_call: TRBJ1-1; clone_size: .; d_call: .; v_call: TRBV19; cdr3_nt: TGTGCCAGTAGTATAGTGGGGGACACTGAAGCTTTCTTT; cdr3_aa: CASSIVGDTEAFF
j_call: TRBJ1-5; clone_size: .; d_call: .; v_call: TRBV12-3/TRBV12-4; cdr3_nt: TGTGCCAGCAGTTTAGCAAAGGGTCAGCCCCAGCATTTT; cdr3_aa: CASSLAKGQPQHF